This TCR beta chain is drawn from a study of T cells after yellow fever vaccination. In the study overall: Libraries from low-cell-number fractions were prepared with the SMART-Seq v4 Ultra Low Input RNA kit.

One entry per CDR3 protein results from TCRdb running MiXCR on the 5' RACE reads. This table holds 300,000 to 400,000 distinct CDR3 sequences, roughly 10% found once. The sequencing used CD4+ T cells sorted from PBMCs, collected 45 days after the yellow fever booster vaccination. This sequence was found in a man between 18 and 35 years old who received the YFV17D yellow fever vaccine.

CDR3 bases: TGTGCCACCAGCAGCGGGCAACGGGCAGCAAACACTGAAGCTTTCTTT. This codes for CATSSGQRAANTEAFF. The chain carries TRBV15 and TRBJ1-1; D remains ambiguous. V was shortened by 3 bases and J by 2 bases, with 16 bases between the two germline ends. The CDR3 spans 16 residues. Germline CDR1 LNHNV, CDR2 YYDKDF (reference sequence).